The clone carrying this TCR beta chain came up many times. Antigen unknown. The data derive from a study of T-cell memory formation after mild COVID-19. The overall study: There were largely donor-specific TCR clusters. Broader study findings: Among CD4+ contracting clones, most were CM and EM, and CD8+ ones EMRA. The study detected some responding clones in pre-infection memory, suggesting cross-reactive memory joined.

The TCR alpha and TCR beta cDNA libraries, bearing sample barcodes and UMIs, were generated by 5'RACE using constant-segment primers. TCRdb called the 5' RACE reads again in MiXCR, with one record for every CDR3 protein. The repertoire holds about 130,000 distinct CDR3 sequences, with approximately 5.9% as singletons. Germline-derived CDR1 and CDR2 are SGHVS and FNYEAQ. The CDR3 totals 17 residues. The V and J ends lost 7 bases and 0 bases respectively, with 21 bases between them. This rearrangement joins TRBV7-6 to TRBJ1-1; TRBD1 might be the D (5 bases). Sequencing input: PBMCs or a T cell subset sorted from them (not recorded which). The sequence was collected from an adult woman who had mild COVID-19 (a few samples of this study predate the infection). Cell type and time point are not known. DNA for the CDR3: TGTGCCAGCACCCCGAGGCCTTACAAGGGGTTGAACACTGAAGCTTTCTTT. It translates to CASTPRPYKGLNTEAFF.